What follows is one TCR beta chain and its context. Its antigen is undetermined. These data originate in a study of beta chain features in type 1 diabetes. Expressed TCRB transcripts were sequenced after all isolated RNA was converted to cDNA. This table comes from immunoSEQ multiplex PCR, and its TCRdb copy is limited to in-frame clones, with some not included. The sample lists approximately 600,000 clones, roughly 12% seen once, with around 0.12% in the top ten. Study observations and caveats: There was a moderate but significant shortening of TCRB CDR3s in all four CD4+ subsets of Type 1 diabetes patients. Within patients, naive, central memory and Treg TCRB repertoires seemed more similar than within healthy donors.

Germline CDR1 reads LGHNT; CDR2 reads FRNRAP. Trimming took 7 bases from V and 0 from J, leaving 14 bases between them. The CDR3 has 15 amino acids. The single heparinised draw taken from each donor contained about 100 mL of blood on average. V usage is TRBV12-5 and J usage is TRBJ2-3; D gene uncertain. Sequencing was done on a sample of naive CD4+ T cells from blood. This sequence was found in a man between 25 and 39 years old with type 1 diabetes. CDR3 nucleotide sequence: TGTGCTAGTGTCAAGGAGTCCTCTAGCACAGATACGCAGTATTTT. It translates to CASVKESSSTDTQYF.